One sample yielded the 16 T cell receptor beta chains listed below, sequenced in a study of identical twins. Using its own MiXCR run on the 5' RACE reads, TCRdb lists one record per CDR3 protein. The data contain fewer than 550,000 distinct CDR3 sequences, 14% of them singletons. Separately, the same data were catalogued under a study of yellow fever vaccine responses in identical twins.

The specimen sequenced was CD4+ T cells sorted from blood. Receptors were obtained from a woman between 18 and 29 years old in good health.

This clonotype occurred many times. V is TRBV10-2 and J is TRBJ2-5; no reliable D call. Germline-derived CDR1 and CDR2 are WSHSY and SAAADI. Trimming took off 6 bases at V and 0 bases at J, with 5 bases between the two ends. The CDR3 spans 12 residues. DNA of the CDR3: TGCGCCAGCAGAAAAGACCAAGAGACCCAGTACTTC. It encodes CASRKDQETQYF.

This clonotype showed up many times. The genes are TRBV15 and TRBJ2-3; perhaps TRBD2 as D (5 bases). Trimming took 5 bases from V and 3 from J, leaving 9 bases between them. The germline gives CDR1 LNHNV, CDR2 YYDKDF (reference sequence). CDR3 length equals 13 residues. This CDR3 is CATSPGDTDTQYF. The CDR3, as DNA: TGTGCCACCAGCCCCGGGGATACAGATACGCAGTATTTT.

The CDR3 bases are TGTGCCAGCCATTCGGGACTATTGCGATCCGAGCAGTACTTC. It codes for CASHSGLLRSEQYF. The chain employs TRBV28 and TRBJ2-7, with TRBD2 matching over 7 bases. J lost 6 bases, V lost 8 bases, and 13 bases had no gene match. The germline gives CDR1 MDHEN, CDR2 SYDVKM. This CDR3 has 14 amino acids.

About this clonotype: Since a much larger clone is just one base distant, this may be a read error. The chain employs TRBV6-5 and TRBJ2-1; no clear D. With 6 bases removed from V and 4 bases from J, the gap between germline ends came to 4 bases. CDR3 length equals 11 residues. Germline CDR1 reads MNHEY; CDR2 reads SVGAGI. CDR3 in amino acids: CASSKYNEQFF. In nucleotides, the CDR3 is TGTGCCAGCAGCAAATACAATGAGCAGTTCTTC.

This clonotype was detected a few times. The CDR3 region is CSVEVSRNTIYF. CDR3 coding DNA: TGCAGCGTTGAGGTCAGCCGAAACACCATATATTTT. The gene calls are TRBV29-1 and TRBJ1-3, with D unresolved. Trimming pared 3 bases from V and 5 bases from J, leaving 8 bases between. Germline V gives CDR1 SQVTM, CDR2 ANQGSEA. This CDR3 has 12 residues.

This clonotype has more than one count but fewer than ten. The gene calls are TRBV7-2 and TRBJ1-4; D gene ambiguous. The CDR3 has 15 amino acids. Germline loops: CDR1 SGHTA, CDR2 FQGNSA. The germline V and J ends were trimmed by 6 bases and 7 bases, with 18 bases remaining between them. The CDR3, as DNA: TGTGCCAGCAGTCAGATGGAGGCGGGCCGTGAAAAACTGTTTTTT. It specifies CASSQMEAGREKLFF.

The V call is TRBV23-1, the J call TRBJ2-7; D might be TRBD1 (6 bases). TRBV23-1 is reported as an ORF; its role is uncertain. CDR3 length: 17 residues. V was pared by 0 bases and J by 5 bases, with 20 bases between. The CDR3 region is CASSQSGLGQGSHEQYF. CDR3 nucleotides: TGCGCCAGCAGTCAATCCGGGTTGGGCCAGGGGTCCCACGAGCAGTACTTC.

This chain links TRBV12-3 or TRBV12-4 with TRBJ2-3; 8 nucleotides agree with TRBD2. The CDR3 runs 16 residues. Trimming removed 5 bases from V and 2 bases from J; junction bases left unmatched: 9. The CDR3 spells CASSRLPGLDTDTQYF. In DNA form, the CDR3 reads TGTGCCAGCAGTAGGCTACCGGGACTAGACACAGATACGCAGTATTTT.

In its sample, this clonotype was seen many times. V is TRBV5-1 and J is TRBJ1-1; TRBD1 aligns across 7 bases. V was pared by 7 bases and J by 1 base, with 10 bases of the junction left unmatched. Germline-derived CDR1 and CDR2 are SGHRS and YFSETQ. This CDR3 spans 15 amino acids. DNA of the CDR3: TGCGCCAGCGGCGAACAGGGGTCGGGGAACACTGAAGCTTTCTTT. It translates to CASGEQGSGNTEAFF.

This clonotype was seen a few times. This rearrangement joins TRBV2 to TRBJ2-3; 7 positions agree with TRBD2. The V segment lost 10 bases and the J segment 1 base; nucleotides outside the gene matches: 5. Germline CDR1 and CDR2: SNHLY and FYNNEI. The CDR3 sequence is 13 residues long. CDR3 loop: CATRLARTDTQYF. The DNA of the CDR3 is TGTGCCACCCGACTAGCCCGCACAGATACGCAGTATTTT.

The J gene is TRBJ2-3, the V gene TRBV2, with 7 bases that match TRBD2. This CDR3 has 15 amino acids. Germline CDR1 SNHLY, CDR2 FYNNEI. V shed 3 bases, J shed 3 bases, and the junction held 6 bases outside the gene matches. CDR3 region: CASSDVRGVTDTQYF. Written as DNA, the CDR3 is TGTGCCAGCAGTGACGTTCGGGGGGTGACAGATACGCAGTATTTT.

The gene calls are TRBV7-9 and TRBJ2-3; 8 nucleotides line up with TRBD2. Germline CDR1 SEHNR, CDR2 FQNEAQ (reference sequence). The CDR3 is 15 residues long. Trimming removed 2 bases from V and 2 bases from J; junction bases left unmatched: 3. Here the CDR3 reads CASSLRTSSTDTQYF. The CDR3 DNA reads as TGTGCCAGCAGCTTAAGGACTAGCTCCACAGATACGCAGTATTTT.

In its sample, this clonotype was seen a few times. The chain uses TRBV6-5 and TRBJ2-7, with TRBD2 identical over 10 bases. V was clipped by 3 bases and J by 4 bases; unmatched bases: 6. This CDR3 has 15 amino acids. The V gene's germline CDR1 is MNHEY and CDR2 SVGAGI. In DNA form, the CDR3 reads TGTGCCAGCAGTTATGGGAGTAGCGGGGGGTACGAGCAGTACTTC. Translation: CASSYGSSGGYEQYF.

This clonotype has a handful of counts. The chain is built from TRBV29-1 and TRBJ2-7, with TRBD2 identical over 12 bases. This CDR3 comprises 16 residues. The V gene's germline CDR1 is SQVTM and CDR2 ANQGSEA. Trimming cost V 3 bases and J 6 bases; bases outside gene matches: 12. The CDR3 DNA follows: TGCAGCGTTGACGGGCTAGCGGGAGGGTACCCTCTCGAGCAGTACTTC. It encodes CSVDGLAGGYPLEQYF.

This clonotype was seen at least ten times. This rearrangement joins TRBV6-1 to TRBJ2-7; D perhaps matches TRBD2 (6 bases). The V gene lost 7 bases and the J gene lost 2 bases, with 12 bases spanning the gap. This CDR3 has 13 residues. Germline V gene lookup returns CDR1 MNHNS and CDR2 SASEGT. CDR3 amino acids: CASMRDPPYEQYF. The CDR3 DNA reads TGTGCCAGCATGCGGGACCCTCCCTACGAGCAGTACTTC.

A few counts support this clonotype. The chain combines TRBV5-1 with TRBJ2-7; 9 bases match TRBD1. The CDR3 totals 13 residues. Germline V gene sequence: CDR1 SGHRS, CDR2 YFSETQ. V lost 7 bases, J lost 6 bases, and 8 bases stayed unmatched. CDR3 bases: TGCGCCAGCTCCGGGGGACAGGGCATCGAGCAGTACTTC. Residues: CASSGGQGIEQYF.